These 3 T cell receptor beta chains came from one sample sequenced in a study of PD-1 blockade in mismatch repair-deficient tumors. Measured with immunoSEQ multiplex PCR; TCRdb has only the in-frame clones, and not every one. This sample has about 130,000 clones, with roughly 90% found just once. Specimen: peripheral blood, collected approximately 69 weeks after starting pembrolizumab. All receptors derive from an adult with mismatch repair-deficient cancer.

This chain links TRBV29-1 with TRBJ2-7; D is perhaps TRBD2 (5 bases). V dropped 5 bases and J dropped 6 bases, with 11 bases sitting between them. The CDR3 runs to 11 residues. Germline V lookup: CDR1 SQVTM, CDR2 ANQGSEA. DNA of the CDR3: TGCAGCGTTTACCGGGAAAGCGAGCAGTACTTC. Its translation: CSVYRESEQYF.

The chain uses TRBV6-5 and TRBJ2-2; D might be TRBD2 (5 bases). V was pared by 5 bases and J by 4 bases, with 14 bases between. This CDR3 is 15 amino acids long. The germline CDR1 and CDR2 sequences are MNHEY and SVGAGI. Here the CDR3 DNA reads TGTGCCAGCAGTATCTTCGGGGAAGGCACCGGGGAGCTGTTTTTT. It specifies CASSIFGEGTGELFF.

The chain uses TRBV11-3 and TRBJ2-5; TRBD1 aligns across 10 bases. Germline V gene lookup returns CDR1 SGHNT and CDR2 YENEEA. The CDR3 covers 15 residues. Trimming removed 2 bases from V and 1 base from J; junction bases left unmatched: 1. The chain's CDR3 is CASSLWDRGQETQYF. CDR3 nucleotides: TGTGCCAGCAGCTTATGGGACAGGGGCCAAGAGACCCAGTACTTC.